This TCR beta chain was sequenced in a study of blood T cell repertoires in COVID-19 (dated by TCRdb to the early 2020s). For the study in its entirety: Samples covering the acute and convalescent phases of COVID-19 were provided by collaborators in the United States, Italy and Spain. The material from the prospective study consisted of cDNA or gDNA derived from T cells, B-cell-depleted T cells, or PBMCs. Subjects who had been exposed to COVID-19, were actively infected with it, or had recovered from it provided the deeply sampled blood TCRbeta repertoires that made up the dataset. The repertoires were made available in a free public database intended to serve as a resource for research on the immune response to SARS-CoV-2. Samples were obtained from the ongoing ImmuneRACE study (first 160 participants) and from over 1,000 subjects provided by 6 global collaborators. A de-identified subject ID, COVID-19 status, age in years and sex were almost always included in the sample metadata. Where available, HLA class I and class II types were taken from metadata supplied by the sample provider and were not determined by assay-based typing.

CDR1 and CDR2, per the germline V gene, are MDHEN and SYDVKM. A distance of 17 bases separates the germline ends of V and J, which lose 2 bases and 3 bases respectively. The CDR3 spans 17 residues, from the cysteine through the phenylalanine. This entry keeps only the CDR3 DNA: 51 bases, framed from base 1. Summary of the overall study and its limitations: The amount of clinical and demographic metadata varied by source and participant and was provided uncurated.

TCRbeta CDR3 regions were amplified from genomic DNA by means of the immunoSEQ Assay, a bias-controlled multiplex PCR. The study's own analysis went as follows. Within the assay, amplification of reference gene primers was used to estimate how many nucleated cells each sample contained. Sequence reads were collapsed and filtered to measure the absolute abundance of every unique TCRbeta CDR3 rearrangement. For each sample, productive Simpson clonality was calculated as the square root of Simpson's diversity index across productive rearrangements. TCRdb's version of the immuneACCESS table is confined to in-frame rearrangements and falls short of the full clone set. An unresolved V gene accounts for under half of the shortfall where checked; the remainder is of unknown origin. That table furnishes V, J and clone size, whereas the DNA furnished D and trimming. The sample table records some 230,000 clones; approximately 80% of these occur just once. The top ten hold around 6.8% of the sample.

Collaborating institutions collected whole blood in K2EDTA tubes following their own protocols. Collaborator samples were shipped for TCRbeta analysis as frozen whole blood, isolated PBMCs, or DNA extracted from either sample type. On this clone: No antigen is known for it. One base away there is no much larger clone; base qualities are not given.

Sequencing was carried out using peripheral blood. The sequence came from a woman in her 50s with acute or convalescent COVID-19. The rearrangement combines TRBV28 with TRBJ1-5; the D gene is unclear. The nucleotide sequence reads as follows: TGTGCCAGCAGTTTACCCTCCTACTGGAGTGACAATCAGCCCCAGCATTTT. This translates into CASSLPSYWSDNQPQHF.